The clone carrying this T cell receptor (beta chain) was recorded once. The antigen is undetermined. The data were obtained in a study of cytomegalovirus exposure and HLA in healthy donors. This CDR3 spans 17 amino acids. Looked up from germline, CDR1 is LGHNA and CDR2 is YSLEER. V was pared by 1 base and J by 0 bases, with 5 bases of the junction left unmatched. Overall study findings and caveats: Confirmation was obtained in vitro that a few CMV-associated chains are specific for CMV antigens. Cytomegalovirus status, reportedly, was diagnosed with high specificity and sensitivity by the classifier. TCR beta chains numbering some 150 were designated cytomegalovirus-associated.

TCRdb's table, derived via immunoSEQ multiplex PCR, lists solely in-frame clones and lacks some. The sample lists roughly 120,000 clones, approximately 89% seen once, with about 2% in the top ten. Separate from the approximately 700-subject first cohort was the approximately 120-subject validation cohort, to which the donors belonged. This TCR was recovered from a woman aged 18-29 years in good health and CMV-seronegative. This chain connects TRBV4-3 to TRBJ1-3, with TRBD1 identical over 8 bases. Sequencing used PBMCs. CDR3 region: CASSQAPQGASGNTIYF. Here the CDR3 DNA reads TGCGCCAGCAGCCAAGCCCCCCAGGGGGCCTCTGGAAACACCATATATTTT.